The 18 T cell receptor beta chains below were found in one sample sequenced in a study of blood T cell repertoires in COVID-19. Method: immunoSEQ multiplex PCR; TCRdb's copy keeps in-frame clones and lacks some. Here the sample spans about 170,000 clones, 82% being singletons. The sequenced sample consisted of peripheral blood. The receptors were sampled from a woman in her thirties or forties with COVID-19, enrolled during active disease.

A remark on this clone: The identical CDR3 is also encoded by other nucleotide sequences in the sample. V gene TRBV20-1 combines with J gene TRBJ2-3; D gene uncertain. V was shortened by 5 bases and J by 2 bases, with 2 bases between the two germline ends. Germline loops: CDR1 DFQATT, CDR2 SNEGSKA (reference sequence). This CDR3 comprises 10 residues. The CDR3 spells CSAYTDTQYF. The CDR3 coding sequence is TGCAGTGCTTACACAGATACGCAGTATTTT.

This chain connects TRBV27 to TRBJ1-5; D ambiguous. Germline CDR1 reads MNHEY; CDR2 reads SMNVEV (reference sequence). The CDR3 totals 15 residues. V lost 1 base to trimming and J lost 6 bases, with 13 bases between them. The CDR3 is CASSLLGGMGQPQHF. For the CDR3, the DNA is TGTGCCAGCAGTTTATTAGGAGGGATGGGTCAGCCCCAGCATTTT.

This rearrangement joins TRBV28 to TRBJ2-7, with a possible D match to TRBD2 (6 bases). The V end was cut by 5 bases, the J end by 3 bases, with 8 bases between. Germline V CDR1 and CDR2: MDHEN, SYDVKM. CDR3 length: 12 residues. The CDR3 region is CASSRGIYEQYF. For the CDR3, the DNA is TGTGCCAGCAGTCGCGGGATCTACGAGCAGTACTTC. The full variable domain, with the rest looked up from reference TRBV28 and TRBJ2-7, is DVKVTQSSRYLVKRTGEKVFLECVQDMDHENMFWYRQDPGLGLRLIYFSYDVKMKEKGDIPEGYSVSREKKERFSLILESASTNQTSMYLCASSRGIYEQYFGPGTRLTVT.

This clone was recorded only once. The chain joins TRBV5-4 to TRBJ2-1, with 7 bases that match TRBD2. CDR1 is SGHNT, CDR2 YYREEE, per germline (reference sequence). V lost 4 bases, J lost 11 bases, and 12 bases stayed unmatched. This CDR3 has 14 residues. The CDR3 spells CASSLPRAGRQQFF. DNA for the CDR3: TGTGCCAGCAGCCTACCGCGAGCGGGGCGACAGCAGTTCTTC. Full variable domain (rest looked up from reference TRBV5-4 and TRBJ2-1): ETGVTQSPTHLIKTRGQQVTLRCSSQSGHNTVSWYQQALGQGPQFIFQYYREEENGRGNFPPRFSGLQFPNYSSELNVNALELDDSALYLCASSLPRAGRQQFFGPGTRLTVL.

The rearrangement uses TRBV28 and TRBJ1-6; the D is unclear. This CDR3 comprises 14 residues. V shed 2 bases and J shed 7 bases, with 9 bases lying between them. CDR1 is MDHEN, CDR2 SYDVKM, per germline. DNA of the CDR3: TGTGCCAGCAGTTTAGACGGCAGGAATTCACCCCTCCACTTT. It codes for CASSLDGRNSPLHF.

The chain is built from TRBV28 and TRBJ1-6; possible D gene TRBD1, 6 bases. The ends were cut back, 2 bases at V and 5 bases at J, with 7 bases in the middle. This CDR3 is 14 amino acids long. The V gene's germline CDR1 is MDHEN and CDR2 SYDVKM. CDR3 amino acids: CASSLTGHNSPLHF. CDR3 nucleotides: TGTGCCAGCAGTTTAACAGGGCATAATTCACCCCTCCACTTT.

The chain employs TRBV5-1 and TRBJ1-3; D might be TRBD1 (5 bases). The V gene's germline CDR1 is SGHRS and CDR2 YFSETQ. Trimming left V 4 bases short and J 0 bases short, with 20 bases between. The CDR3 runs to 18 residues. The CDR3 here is CASSPSAIQENSGNTIYF. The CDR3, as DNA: TGCGCCAGCAGCCCCAGTGCGATACAGGAAAACTCTGGAAACACCATATATTTT.

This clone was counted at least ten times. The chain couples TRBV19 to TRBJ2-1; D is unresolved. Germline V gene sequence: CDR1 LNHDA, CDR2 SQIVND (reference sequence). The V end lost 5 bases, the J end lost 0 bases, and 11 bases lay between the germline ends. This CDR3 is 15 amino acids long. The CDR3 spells CASSVSQSSYNEQFF. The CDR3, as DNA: TGTGCCAGTAGTGTCAGTCAAAGCTCCTACAATGAGCAGTTCTTC.

CDR3 region: CASSQVEGANYGYTF. CDR3 DNA sequence: TGTGCCAGCAGCCAAGTGGAGGGAGCTAACTATGGCTACACCTTC. The rearrangement joins TRBV3-1 (or the pseudogene TRBV3-2) to TRBJ1-2; D is undetermined. Per germline, CDR1 LGHDT and CDR2 YNNKEL (reference sequence). With 1 base removed from V and 0 bases from J, the gap between germline ends came to 9 bases. The CDR3 is made up of 15 amino acids.

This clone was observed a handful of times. The CDR3 sequence: CASSHSTGSSNQPQHF. CDR3 DNA: TGTGCCAGCAGTCATTCGACTGGGAGTAGCAATCAGCCCCAGCATTTT. The chain combines TRBV7-8 with TRBJ1-5; D gene uncertain. The CDR3 spans 16 residues. Trimming removed 6 bases from V and 0 bases from J, with 15 bases in between. From germline, CDR1 is SGHVS and CDR2 FQNEAQ.

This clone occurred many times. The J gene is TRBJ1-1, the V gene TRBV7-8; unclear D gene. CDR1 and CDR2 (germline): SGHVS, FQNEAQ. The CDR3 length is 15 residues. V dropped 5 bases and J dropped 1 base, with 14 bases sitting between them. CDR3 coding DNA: TGTGCCAGCAGCCCGCGGGCCCGACCGAACACTGAAGCTTTCTTT. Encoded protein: CASSPRARPNTEAFF.

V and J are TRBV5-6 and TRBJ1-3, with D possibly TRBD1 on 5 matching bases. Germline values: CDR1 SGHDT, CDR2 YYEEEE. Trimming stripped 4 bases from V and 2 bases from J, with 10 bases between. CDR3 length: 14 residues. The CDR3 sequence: CASSRGQAGNTIYF. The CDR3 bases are TGTGCCAGCAGCCGCGGACAAGCTGGAAACACCATATATTTT.

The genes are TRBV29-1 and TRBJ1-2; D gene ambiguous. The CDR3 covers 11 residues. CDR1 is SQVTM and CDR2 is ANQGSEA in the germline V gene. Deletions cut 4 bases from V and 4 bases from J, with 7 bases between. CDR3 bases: TGCAGCGTTGTGTTCGGCTATGGCTACACCTTC. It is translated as CSVVFGYGYTF. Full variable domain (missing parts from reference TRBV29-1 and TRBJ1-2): SAVISQKPSRDICQRGTSLTIQCQVDSQVTMMFWYRQQPGQSLTLIATANQGSEATYESGFVIDKFPISRPNLTFSTLTVSNMSPEDSSIYLCSVVFGYGYTFGSGTRLTVV.

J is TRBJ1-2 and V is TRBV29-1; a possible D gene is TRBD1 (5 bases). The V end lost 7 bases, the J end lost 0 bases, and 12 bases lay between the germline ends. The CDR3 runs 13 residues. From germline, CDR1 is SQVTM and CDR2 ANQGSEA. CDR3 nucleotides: TGCAGCGCCAGGGTCCCCTCTAACTATGGCTACACCTTC. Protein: CSARVPSNYGYTF.

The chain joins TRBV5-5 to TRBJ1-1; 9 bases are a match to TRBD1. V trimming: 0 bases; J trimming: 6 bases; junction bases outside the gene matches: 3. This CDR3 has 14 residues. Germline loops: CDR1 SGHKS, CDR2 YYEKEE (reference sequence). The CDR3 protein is CASSLGTGVPEAFF. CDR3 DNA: TGTGCCAGCAGCTTGGGGACAGGGGTCCCTGAAGCTTTCTTT.

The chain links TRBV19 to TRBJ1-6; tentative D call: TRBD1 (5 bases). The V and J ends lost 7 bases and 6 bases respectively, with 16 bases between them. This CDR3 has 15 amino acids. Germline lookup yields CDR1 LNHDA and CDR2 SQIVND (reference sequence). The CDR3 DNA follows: TGTGCCAGTACCATTACAGACAGCTTTAATTCACCCCTCCACTTT. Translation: CASTITDSFNSPLHF.

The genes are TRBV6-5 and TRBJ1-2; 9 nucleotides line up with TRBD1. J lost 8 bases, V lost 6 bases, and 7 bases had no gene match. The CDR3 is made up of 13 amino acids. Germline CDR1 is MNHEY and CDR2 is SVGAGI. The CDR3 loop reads CASRGQGFVGYTF. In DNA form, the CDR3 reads TGTGCCAGCAGGGGACAGGGTTTCGTCGGCTACACCTTC.

The CDR3 DNA is TGTGCCAGCAGCACTCAGGGTTTTGCACCCCTCCACTTT. It is translated as CASSTQGFAPLHF. V usage is TRBV14 and J usage is TRBJ1-6, with D perhaps TRBD1 (5 bases). This CDR3 is 13 amino acids long. V lost 5 bases and J lost 11, with 13 bases in between. Germline V gene lookup returns CDR1 SGHDN and CDR2 FVKESK.